The 18 T cell receptor beta chains below all came from one sample that was sequenced in a study of T-cell reconstitution after alpha-beta-depleted transplantation in children. TCRbeta library preparation incorporated unique molecular identifiers. TCRdb independently ran MiXCR on the PCR reads; one entry per CDR3 protein. The repertoire consists of about 600,000 distinct CDR3 sequences, with roughly 10% occurring once and the leading ten covering about 4.3%. The source was PBMCs from the stem cell graft donor, collected from the stem cell graft. Receptors were obtained from a human donor who donated a stem cell graft to a child with acute myeloid leukemia.

The V call is TRBV7-6, the J call TRBJ2-1, with D possibly TRBD2 on 6 matching bases. The CDR3 consists of 16 residues. Germline-derived CDR1 and CDR2 are SGHVS and FNYEAQ. Trimming left V 2 bases short and J 1 base short, with 12 bases between. The DNA of the CDR3 is TGTGCCAGCAGCTTAACCCCCGGGAGTTCCTACAATGAGCAGTTCTTC. Translation: CASSLTPGSSYNEQFF.

This clonotype was seen repeatedly, ten times or more. The chain couples TRBV7-9 to TRBJ1-1; D ambiguous. The CDR3 runs to 11 residues. CDR1 and CDR2 from the germline V gene are SEHNR and FQNEAQ (reference sequence). V lost 6 bases and J 6 bases, leaving 8 bases between the germline ends. The CDR3 loop reads CASSGRAEAFF. CDR3 nucleotides: TGTGCCAGCAGTGGACGGGCTGAAGCTTTCTTT.

The rearrangement joins TRBV4-2 to TRBJ1-1; D may be TRBD1 (6 bases). The germline V gene has CDR1 LGHNA and CDR2 YNFKEQ. The CDR3 consists of 16 residues. Trimming took off 4 bases at V and 0 bases at J, with 15 bases between the two ends. For the CDR3, the DNA is TGTGCCAGCAGCCGCGGGGGGCAGGCCATGAACACTGAAGCTTTCTTT. As protein: CASSRGGQAMNTEAFF.

This clonotype was seen at least ten times. The rearrangement links TRBV12-3 or TRBV12-4 to TRBJ2-2; the match to TRBD2 covers 7 bases. Unmatched junction bases numbered 4, after V lost 3 bases and J lost 6 bases. The CDR3 spans 14 residues. The CDR3 region has the DNA TGTGCCAGCAGTTTGGGGGGGAGTGCCGGGGAGCTGTTTTTT. This sequence encodes CASSLGGSAGELFF.

This clonotype was seen more than once but under ten times. The CDR3 sequence is CASSLAGSGRPPLHF. The CDR3 DNA reads as TGTGCCAGCAGTTTAGCGGGGTCAGGGCGGCCACCCCTCCACTTT. This chain links TRBV12-3 or TRBV12-4 with TRBJ1-6; possible D gene TRBD1, 5 bases. This CDR3 spans 15 amino acids. The V end was cut by 0 bases, the J end by 11 bases, with 14 bases between.

There are many counts of this clonotype. V usage is TRBV20-1 and J usage is TRBJ2-7; D may correspond to TRBD1 or TRBD2 (5 bases each). This CDR3 has 15 residues. Trimming took off 2 bases at V and 2 bases at J, with 16 bases between the two ends. Germline values: CDR1 DFQATT, CDR2 SNEGSKA (reference sequence). The CDR3 nucleotides read TGCAGTGCTAGATTAATAAGGGACGGTCCCTACGAGCAGTACTTC. Translated, it gives CSARLIRDGPYEQYF.

V gene TRBV16 combines with J gene TRBJ2-7; D unresolved. CDR3 length: 10 residues. Trimming left V 4 bases short and J 6 bases short, with 4 bases between. Germline CDR1 KGHSY, CDR2 FQNENV. This CDR3 is CASSRPEQYF. For the CDR3, the DNA is TGTGCCAGCAGCCGGCCCGAGCAGTACTTC.

This clonotype has ten or more counts. The chain combines TRBV20-1 with TRBJ2-7; D possibly corresponds to TRBD1 (5 bases). The CDR3 extends over 12 amino acids. The germline V gene has CDR1 DFQATT and CDR2 SNEGSKA (reference sequence). With 4 bases removed from V and 2 bases from J, the gap between germline ends came to 9 bases. DNA for the CDR3: TGCAGTGCTACGTGGGGCCCCTACGAGCAGTACTTC. This translates into CSATWGPYEQYF.

This clonotype was seen repeatedly, ten times or more. CDR3 region: CSASNHRNFSYEQYF. CDR3 sequence (DNA): TGCAGTGCTAGCAACCATCGGAATTTCTCCTACGAGCAGTACTTC. The chain combines TRBV20-1 with TRBJ2-7; D ambiguous. This CDR3 has 15 amino acids. V lost 3 bases, J lost 0 bases, and 15 bases lay in between. CDR1 and CDR2 (germline): DFQATT, SNEGSKA (reference sequence).

This clonotype came up many times. This sequence joins TRBV5-1 and TRBJ2-1; 7 nucleotides match TRBD2. The junction had 5 bases not matched to a gene; V was cut back by 2 bases and J by 9 bases. Germline V gives CDR1 SGHRS, CDR2 YFSETQ. The CDR3 covers 13 residues. CDR3 coding DNA: TGCGCCAGCAGCTTTAGCGGGTTAGGTGAGCAGTTCTTC. Its translation: CASSFSGLGEQFF.

This clonotype appeared many times. The chain joins TRBV5-1 to TRBJ1-3; D uncertain. The V end lost 4 bases, the J end lost 4 bases, and 6 bases lay between the germline ends. This CDR3 contains 12 residues. The germline gives CDR1 SGHRS, CDR2 YFSETQ. The chain's CDR3 is CASSPEGNTIYF. CDR3 sequence (DNA): TGCGCCAGCAGCCCGGAAGGAAACACCATATATTTT.

At least ten counts were recorded for this clonotype. This chain links TRBV29-1 with TRBJ2-1; TRBD2 matches at 8 bases. This CDR3 is built from 14 residues. J gave up 6 bases and V 7 bases, and 11 bases lay outside the gene matches. Per the germline V gene, CDR1 is SQVTM and CDR2 is ANQGSEA. The CDR3 loop is CSAVRGLEGNEQFF. The DNA for the CDR3 is TGCAGCGCTGTACGGGGACTAGAGGGCAATGAGCAGTTCTTC.

Many counts were recorded for this clonotype. The V and J genes are TRBV6-5 and TRBJ2-7; 7 bases map to TRBD1. Looked up from germline, CDR1 is MNHEY and CDR2 is SVGAGI. Trimming removed 6 bases from V and 6 bases from J; junction bases left unmatched: 5. This CDR3 contains 12 residues. CDR3 bases: TGTGCCAGCAGCTTTACAGGGGCCGAGCAGTACTTC. It codes for CASSFTGAEQYF.

The V gene is TRBV28, the J gene TRBJ1-1; D gene ambiguous. This CDR3 has 11 residues. In germline, CDR1 is MDHEN, CDR2 SYDVKM. Trimming cost V 7 bases and J 9 bases, with 12 bases left between them. As DNA, the CDR3 is TGTGCCAGCAATAAGGGCGATCAAGCTTTCTTT. It is translated as CASNKGDQAFF.

This clonotype was seen only a few times. This chain uses TRBV4-2 with TRBJ2-7; 7 bases match TRBD2. This CDR3 spans 15 amino acids. CDR1 and CDR2 (germline): LGHNA, YNFKEQ. J gave up 2 bases and V 1 base, and 5 bases lay outside the gene matches. The DNA for the CDR3 is TGTGCCAGCAGCCAAGGGAGGGGAGGGCCCTACGAGCAGTACTTC. This encodes CASSQGRGGPYEQYF.

This clonotype was detected ten times or more. The chain recombines TRBV28 with TRBJ2-7; the D call may be TRBD1 or TRBD2 (5 bases each). Germline CDR1 and CDR2: MDHEN and SYDVKM. V was pared by 5 bases and J by 6 bases, with 8 bases between. This CDR3 has 11 amino acids. The CDR3 coding sequence is TGTGCCAGCAGTCAGAGGGGCGAGCAGTACTTC. Translating it yields CASSQRGEQYF.

The sample holds a few counts of this clonotype. This chain connects TRBV29-1 to TRBJ2-7, with 9 bases lining up with TRBD1. CDR1 SQVTM and CDR2 ANQGSEA come from the germline V gene. The CDR3 is made up of 13 amino acids. J was trimmed by 3 bases and V by 5 bases; bases with no gene match: 5. The CDR3, as DNA: TGCAGCGTTAACCGGGACAGGGACTACGAGCAGTACTTC. Its translation: CSVNRDRDYEQYF.

This clonotype was observed a handful of times. This chain connects TRBV18 to TRBJ2-1; D not resolved. The CDR3 is 12 amino acids. The germline gives CDR1 KGHSH, CDR2 LQKENI. V was shortened by 5 bases and J by 6 bases, with 8 bases between the two germline ends. CDR3 in amino acids: CASSAPANEQFF. CDR3 nucleotide sequence: TGTGCCAGCTCAGCCCCAGCCAATGAGCAGTTCTTC.